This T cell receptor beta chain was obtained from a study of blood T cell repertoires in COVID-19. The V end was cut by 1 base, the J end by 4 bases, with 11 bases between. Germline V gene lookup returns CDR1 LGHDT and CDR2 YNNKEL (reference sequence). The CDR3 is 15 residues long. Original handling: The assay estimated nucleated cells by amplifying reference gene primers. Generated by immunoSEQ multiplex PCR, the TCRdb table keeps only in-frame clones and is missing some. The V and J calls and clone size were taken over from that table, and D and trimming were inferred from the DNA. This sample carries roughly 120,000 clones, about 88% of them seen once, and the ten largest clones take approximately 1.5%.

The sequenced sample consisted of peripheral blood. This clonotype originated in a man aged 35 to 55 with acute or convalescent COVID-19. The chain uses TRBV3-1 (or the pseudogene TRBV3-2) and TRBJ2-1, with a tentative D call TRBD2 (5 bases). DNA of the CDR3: TGTGCCAGCAGCCAAGTAAGCGGCCTATACAATGAGCAGTTCTTC. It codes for CASSQVSGLYNEQFF.